This TCR beta chain originates from a study of blood T cell repertoires in COVID-19. The wider study: The cDNA or gDNA used as material had been derived from T cells, B-cell-depleted T cells, or PBMCs.

Original analysis: Using reference gene primer amplification, nucleated cell counts were estimated. Produced via immunoSEQ multiplex PCR; TCRdb's table is partial and in-frame only. The DNA gave D and trimming, while V, J and clone size come from that table. The sample has 130,000 to 150,000 clones; more than 70% are singletons. The TCR comes from a human donor in a cohort sampled during active COVID-19. Material: peripheral blood.

The CDR3 DNA reads TGTGCCAGTAGTATTAACGCCGGGACAGGTGTTGAAAAACTGTTTTTT. Translating it yields CASSINAGTGVEKLFF. The chain couples TRBV19 to TRBJ1-4; 8 bases are a match to TRBD1. CDR1 LNHDA and CDR2 SQIVND come from the germline V gene (reference sequence). The CDR3 consists of 16 residues. Trimming cost V 3 bases and J 7 bases; bases outside gene matches: 10.